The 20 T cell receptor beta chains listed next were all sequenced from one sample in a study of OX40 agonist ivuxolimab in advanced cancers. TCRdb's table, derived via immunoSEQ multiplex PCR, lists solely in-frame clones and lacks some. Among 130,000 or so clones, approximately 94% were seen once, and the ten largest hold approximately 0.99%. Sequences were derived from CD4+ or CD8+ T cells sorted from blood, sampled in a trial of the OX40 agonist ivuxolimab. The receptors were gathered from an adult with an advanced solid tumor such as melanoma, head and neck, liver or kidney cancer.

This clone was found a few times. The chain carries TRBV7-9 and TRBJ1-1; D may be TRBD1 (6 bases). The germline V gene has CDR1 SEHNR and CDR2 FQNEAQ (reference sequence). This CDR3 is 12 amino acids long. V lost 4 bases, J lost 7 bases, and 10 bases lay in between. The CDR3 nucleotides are TGTGCCAGCAGCTCGACAGGCTATGAAGCTTTCTTT. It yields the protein CASSSTGYEAFF.

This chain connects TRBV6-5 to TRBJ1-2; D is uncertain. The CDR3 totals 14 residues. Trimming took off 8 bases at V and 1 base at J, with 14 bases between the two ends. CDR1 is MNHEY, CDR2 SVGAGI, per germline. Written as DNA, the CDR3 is TGTGCCAGCCGGAGCGGTGGGAGTAACTATGGCTACACCTTC. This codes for CASRSGGSNYGYTF.

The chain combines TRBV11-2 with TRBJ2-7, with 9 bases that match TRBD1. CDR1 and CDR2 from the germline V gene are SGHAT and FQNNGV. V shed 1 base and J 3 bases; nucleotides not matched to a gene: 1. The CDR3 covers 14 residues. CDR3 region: CASSLVGQGYEQYF. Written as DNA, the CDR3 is TGTGCCAGCAGCTTAGTGGGACAGGGCTACGAGCAGTACTTC.

CDR3 residues: CASSYGLTPTDTQYF. The CDR3 DNA reads TGTGCCAGCAGCTACGGACTTACCCCCACAGATACGCAGTATTTT. V and J are TRBV11-2 and TRBJ2-3, with D perhaps TRBD2 (5 bases). Germline CDR1 is SGHAT and CDR2 is FQNNGV. Trimming left V 4 bases short and J 2 bases short, with 13 bases between. The CDR3 contains 15 residues.

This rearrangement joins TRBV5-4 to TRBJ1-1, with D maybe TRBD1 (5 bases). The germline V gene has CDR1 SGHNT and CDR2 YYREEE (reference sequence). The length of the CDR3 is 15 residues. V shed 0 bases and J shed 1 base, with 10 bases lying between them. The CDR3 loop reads CASSLGAGQNTEAFF. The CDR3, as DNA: TGTGCCAGCAGCTTGGGGGCAGGGCAGAACACTGAAGCTTTCTTT. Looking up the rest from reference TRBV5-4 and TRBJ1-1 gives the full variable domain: ETGVTQSPTHLIKTRGQQVTLRCSSQSGHNTVSWYQQALGQGPQFIFQYYREEENGRGNFPPRFSGLQFPNYSSELNVNALELDDSALYLCASSLGAGQNTEAFFGQGTRLTVV.

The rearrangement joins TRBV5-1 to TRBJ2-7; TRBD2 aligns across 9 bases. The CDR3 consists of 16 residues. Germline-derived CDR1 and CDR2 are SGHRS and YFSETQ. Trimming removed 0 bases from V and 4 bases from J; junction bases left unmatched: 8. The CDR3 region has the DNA TGCGCCAGCAGCTTGGCTGGTGGTAGCGGGAGTTACGAGCAGTACTTC. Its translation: CASSLAGGSGSYEQYF. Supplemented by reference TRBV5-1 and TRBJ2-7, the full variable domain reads KAGVTQTPRYLIKTRGQQVTLSCSPISGHRSVSWYQQTPGQGLQFLFEYFSETQRNKGNFPGRFSGRQFSNSRSEMNVSTLELGDSALYLCASSLAGGSGSYEQYFGPGTRLTVT.

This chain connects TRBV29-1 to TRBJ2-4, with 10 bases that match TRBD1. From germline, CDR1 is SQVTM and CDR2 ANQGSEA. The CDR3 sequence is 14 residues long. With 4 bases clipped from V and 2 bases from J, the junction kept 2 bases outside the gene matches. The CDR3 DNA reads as TGCAGCGTTGGGGGACAGGGGTCCAAAAACATTCAGTACTTC. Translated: CSVGGQGSKNIQYF.

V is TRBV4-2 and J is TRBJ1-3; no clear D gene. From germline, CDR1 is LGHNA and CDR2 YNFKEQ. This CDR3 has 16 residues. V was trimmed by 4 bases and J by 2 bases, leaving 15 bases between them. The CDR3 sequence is CASSLQSELAGNTIYF. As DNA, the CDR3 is TGTGCCAGCAGCCTCCAGAGCGAGTTGGCTGGAAACACCATATATTTT.

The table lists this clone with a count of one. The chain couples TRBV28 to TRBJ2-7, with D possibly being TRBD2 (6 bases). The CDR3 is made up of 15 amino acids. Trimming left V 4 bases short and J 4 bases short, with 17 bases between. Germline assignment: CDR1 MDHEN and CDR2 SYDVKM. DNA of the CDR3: TGTGCCAGCAGTTCCTCCGGAGCGGGTCGGTACGAGCAGTACTTC. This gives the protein CASSSSGAGRYEQYF.

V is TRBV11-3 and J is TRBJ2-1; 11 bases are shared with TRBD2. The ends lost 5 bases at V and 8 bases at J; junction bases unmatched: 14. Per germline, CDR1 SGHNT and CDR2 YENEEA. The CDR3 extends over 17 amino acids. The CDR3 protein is CASSPGGLAARRDEQFF. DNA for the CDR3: TGTGCCAGCAGCCCGGGGGGACTAGCGGCTCGACGCGATGAGCAGTTCTTC.

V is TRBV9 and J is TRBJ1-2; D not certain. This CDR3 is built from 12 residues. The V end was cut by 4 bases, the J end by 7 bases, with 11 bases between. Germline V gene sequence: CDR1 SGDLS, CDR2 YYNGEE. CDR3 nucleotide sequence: TGTGCCAGCAGCCCACAAATGGGTGGCTACACCTTC. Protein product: CASSPQMGGYTF. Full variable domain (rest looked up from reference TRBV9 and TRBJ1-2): DSGVTQTPKHLITATGQRVTLRCSPRSGDLSVYWYQQSLDQGLQFLIQYYNGEERAKGNILERFSAQQFPDLHSELNLSSLELGDSALYFCASSPQMGGYTFGSGTRLTVV.

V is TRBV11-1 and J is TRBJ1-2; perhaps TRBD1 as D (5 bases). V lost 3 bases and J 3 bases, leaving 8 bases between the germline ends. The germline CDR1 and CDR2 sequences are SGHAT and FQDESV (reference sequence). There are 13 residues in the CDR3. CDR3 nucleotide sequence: TGTGCCAGCAGCTTTGACAGCCACTATGGCTACACCTTC. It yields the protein CASSFDSHYGYTF.

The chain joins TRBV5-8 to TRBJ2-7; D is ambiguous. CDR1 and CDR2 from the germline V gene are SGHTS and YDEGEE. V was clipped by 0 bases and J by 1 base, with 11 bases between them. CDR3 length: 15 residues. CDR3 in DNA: TGTGCCAGCAGCTTGGTGGCAGCAAAGTCCTACGAGCAGTACTTC. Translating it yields CASSLVAAKSYEQYF.

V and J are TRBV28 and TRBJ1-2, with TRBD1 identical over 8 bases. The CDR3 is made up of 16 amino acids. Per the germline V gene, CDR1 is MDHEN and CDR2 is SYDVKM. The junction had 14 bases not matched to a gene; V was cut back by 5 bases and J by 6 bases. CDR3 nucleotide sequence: TGTGCCAGCAGTCTCCCACTAACGCCAGGGGGCAATGGCTACACCTTC. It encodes CASSLPLTPGGNGYTF.

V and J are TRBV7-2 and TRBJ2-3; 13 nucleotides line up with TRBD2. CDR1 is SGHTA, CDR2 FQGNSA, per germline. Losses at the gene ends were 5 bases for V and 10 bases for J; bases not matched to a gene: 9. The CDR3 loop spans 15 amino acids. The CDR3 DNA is TGTGCCAGCAGCCTTGCGACTAGCGGGGGGCCCGCGCAGTATTTT. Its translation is CASSLATSGGPAQYF.

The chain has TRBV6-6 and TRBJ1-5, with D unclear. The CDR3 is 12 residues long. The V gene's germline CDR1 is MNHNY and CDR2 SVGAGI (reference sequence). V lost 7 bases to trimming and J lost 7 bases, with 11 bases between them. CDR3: CASKGFRQPQHF. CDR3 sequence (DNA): TGTGCCAGCAAAGGGTTTCGGCAGCCCCAGCATTTT.

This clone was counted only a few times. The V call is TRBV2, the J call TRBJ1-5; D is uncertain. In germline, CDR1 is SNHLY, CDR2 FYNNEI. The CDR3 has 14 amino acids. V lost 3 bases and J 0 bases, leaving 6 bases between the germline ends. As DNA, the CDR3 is TGTGCCAGCAGTGATCAAGTTAGCAATCAGCCCCAGCATTTT. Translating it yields CASSDQVSNQPQHF.

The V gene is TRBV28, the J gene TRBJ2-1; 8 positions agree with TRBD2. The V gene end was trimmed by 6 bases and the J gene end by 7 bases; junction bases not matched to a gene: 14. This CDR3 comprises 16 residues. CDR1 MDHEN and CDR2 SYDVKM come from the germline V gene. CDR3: CASSPPGLVGGNEQFF. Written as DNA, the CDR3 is TGTGCCAGCAGCCCCCCGGGACTAGTAGGAGGAAATGAGCAGTTCTTC.

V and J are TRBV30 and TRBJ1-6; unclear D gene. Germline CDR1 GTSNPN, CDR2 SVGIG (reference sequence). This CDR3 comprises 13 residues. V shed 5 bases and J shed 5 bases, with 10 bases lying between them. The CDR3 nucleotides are TGTGCCTGGGGGTTCAGAGATAATTCACCCCTCCACTTT. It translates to CAWGFRDNSPLHF.

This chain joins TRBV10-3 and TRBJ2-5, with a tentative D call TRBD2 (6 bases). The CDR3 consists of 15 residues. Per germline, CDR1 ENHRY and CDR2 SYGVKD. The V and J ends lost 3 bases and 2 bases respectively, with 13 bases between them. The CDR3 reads CAISDEGGRQETQYF. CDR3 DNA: TGTGCCATCAGTGATGAGGGAGGACGACAAGAGACCCAGTACTTC.